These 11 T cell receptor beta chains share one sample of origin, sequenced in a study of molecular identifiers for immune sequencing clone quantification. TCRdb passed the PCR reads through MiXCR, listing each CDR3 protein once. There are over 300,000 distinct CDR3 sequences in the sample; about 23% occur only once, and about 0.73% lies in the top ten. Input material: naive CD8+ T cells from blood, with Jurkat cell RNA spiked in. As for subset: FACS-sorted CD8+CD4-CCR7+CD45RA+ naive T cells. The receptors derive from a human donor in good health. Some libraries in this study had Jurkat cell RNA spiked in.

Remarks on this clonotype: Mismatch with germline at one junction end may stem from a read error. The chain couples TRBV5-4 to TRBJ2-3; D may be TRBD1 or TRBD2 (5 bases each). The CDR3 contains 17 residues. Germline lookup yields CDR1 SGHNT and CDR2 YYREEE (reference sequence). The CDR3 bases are TGTGCCAGCAGCTTTTGGGGGAGCGAGGTTAACACAGGTACGCAGTATTTT. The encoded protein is CASSFWGSEVNTGTQYF.

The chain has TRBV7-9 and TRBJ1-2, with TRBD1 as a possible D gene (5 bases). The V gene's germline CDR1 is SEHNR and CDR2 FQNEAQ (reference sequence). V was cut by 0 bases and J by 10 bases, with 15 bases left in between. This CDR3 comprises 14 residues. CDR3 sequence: CASSLARQGVFYTF. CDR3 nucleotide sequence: TGTGCCAGCAGCTTAGCGAGGCAGGGAGTTTTCTACACCTTC.

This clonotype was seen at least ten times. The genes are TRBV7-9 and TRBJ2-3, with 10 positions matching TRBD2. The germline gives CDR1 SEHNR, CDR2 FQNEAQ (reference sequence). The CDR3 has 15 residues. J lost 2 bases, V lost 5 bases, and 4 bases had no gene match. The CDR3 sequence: CASSKTSGYTDTQYF. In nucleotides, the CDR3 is TGTGCCAGCAGCAAGACTAGCGGGTACACAGATACGCAGTATTTT.

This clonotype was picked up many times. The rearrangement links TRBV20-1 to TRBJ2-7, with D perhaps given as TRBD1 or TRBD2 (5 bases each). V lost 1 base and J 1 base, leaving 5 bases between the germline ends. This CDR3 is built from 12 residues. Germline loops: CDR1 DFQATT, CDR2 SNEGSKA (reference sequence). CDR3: CSARGGSYEQYF. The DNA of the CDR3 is TGCAGTGCTAGAGGGGGGTCCTACGAGCAGTACTTC.

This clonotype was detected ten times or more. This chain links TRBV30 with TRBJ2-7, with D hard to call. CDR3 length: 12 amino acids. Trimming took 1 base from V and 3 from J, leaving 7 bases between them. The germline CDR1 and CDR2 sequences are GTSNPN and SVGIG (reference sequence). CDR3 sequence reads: CAWSEVNYEQYF. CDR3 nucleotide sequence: TGTGCCTGGAGTGAAGTGAACTACGAGCAGTACTTC.

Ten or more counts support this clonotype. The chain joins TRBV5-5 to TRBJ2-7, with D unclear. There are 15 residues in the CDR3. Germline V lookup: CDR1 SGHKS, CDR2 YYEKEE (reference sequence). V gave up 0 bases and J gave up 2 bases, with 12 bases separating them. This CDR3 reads CASSLDIRLTYEQYF. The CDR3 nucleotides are TGTGCCAGCAGCTTGGATATTAGACTTACCTACGAGCAGTACTTC.

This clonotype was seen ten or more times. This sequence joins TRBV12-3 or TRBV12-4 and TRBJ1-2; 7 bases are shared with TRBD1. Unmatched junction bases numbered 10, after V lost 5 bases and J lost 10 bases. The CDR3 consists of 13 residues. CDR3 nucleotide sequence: TGTGCCAGCAGTCCCCCGGGACAGCCATCCTACACCTTC. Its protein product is CASSPPGQPSYTF.

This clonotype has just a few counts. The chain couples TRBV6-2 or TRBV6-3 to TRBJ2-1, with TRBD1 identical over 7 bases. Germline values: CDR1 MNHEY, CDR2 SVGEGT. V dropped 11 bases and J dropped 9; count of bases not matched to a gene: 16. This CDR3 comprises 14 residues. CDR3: CAVDWGPRGSEQFF. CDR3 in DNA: TGTGCCGTAGACTGGGGGCCCAGGGGGAGTGAGCAGTTCTTC.

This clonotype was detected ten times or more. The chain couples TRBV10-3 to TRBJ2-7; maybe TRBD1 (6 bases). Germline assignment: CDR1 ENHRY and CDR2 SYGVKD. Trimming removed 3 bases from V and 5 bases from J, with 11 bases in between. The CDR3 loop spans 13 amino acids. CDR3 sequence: CAISDGQGHEQYF. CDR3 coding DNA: TGTGCCATCAGTGACGGGCAGGGGCACGAGCAGTACTTC.

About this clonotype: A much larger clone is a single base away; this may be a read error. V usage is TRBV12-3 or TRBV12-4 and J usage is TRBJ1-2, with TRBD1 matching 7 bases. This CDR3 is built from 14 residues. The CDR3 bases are TGTGTCAGCAGCAGGGACAGTTATAACTATGGCTACACCTTC. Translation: CVSSRDSYNYGYTF.

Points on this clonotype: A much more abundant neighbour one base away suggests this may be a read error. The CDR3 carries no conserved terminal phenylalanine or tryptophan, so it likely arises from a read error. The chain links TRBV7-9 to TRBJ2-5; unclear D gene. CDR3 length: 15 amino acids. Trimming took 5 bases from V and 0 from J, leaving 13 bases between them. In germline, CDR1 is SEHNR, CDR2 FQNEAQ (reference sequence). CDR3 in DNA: TGTGCCAGCAGCCCGCTCGCGCGGTACCAAGAGACCCAGTACCTC. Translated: CASSPLARYQETQYL.